The TCR beta chain under discussion was sequenced for a study of T-cell reconstitution after alpha-beta-depleted transplantation in children. Trimming pared 3 bases from V and 3 bases from J, leaving 19 bases between. The germline gives CDR1 SGHKS, CDR2 YYEKEE (reference sequence). The CDR3 contains 16 residues. Unique molecular identifiers featured in how the TCRbeta library was prepared. One entry per CDR3 protein results from TCRdb running MiXCR on the PCR reads. The sample holds just under 550,000 distinct CDR3 sequences, 18% seen once. This clonotype was seen more than once but under ten times. The genes are TRBV5-5 and TRBJ2-7; D is uncertain. The TCR comes from a human donor who donated a stem cell graft to a child with acute lymphoblastic leukemia. Sequencing used PBMCs from the stem cell graft donor, obtained from the stem cell graft. The chain's CDR3 is CASSWEGRRDFYEQYF. In nucleotides, the CDR3 is TGTGCCAGCAGCTGGGAAGGGCGCCGAGATTTCTACGAGCAGTACTTC.